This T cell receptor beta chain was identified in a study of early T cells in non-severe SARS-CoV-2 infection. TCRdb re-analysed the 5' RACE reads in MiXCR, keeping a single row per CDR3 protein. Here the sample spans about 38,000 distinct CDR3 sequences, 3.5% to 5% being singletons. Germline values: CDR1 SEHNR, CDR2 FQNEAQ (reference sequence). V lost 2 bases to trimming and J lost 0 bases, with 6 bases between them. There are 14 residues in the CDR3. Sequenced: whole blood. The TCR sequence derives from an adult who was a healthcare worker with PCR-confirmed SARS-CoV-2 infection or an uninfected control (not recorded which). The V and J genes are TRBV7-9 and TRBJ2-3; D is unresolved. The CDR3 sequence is CASSLSVSTDTQYF. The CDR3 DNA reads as TGTGCCAGCAGCTTAAGTGTGAGCACAGATACGCAGTATTTT.